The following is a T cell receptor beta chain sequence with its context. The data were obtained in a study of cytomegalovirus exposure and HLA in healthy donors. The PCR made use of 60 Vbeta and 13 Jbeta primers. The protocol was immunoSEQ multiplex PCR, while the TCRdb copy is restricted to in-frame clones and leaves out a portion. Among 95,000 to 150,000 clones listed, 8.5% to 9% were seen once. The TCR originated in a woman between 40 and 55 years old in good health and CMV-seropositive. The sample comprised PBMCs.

The CDR3 nucleotides read TGTGCCAGCAGTCCCCTTTTTAACAGACAGCCCTTTAATGAAAAACTGTTTTTT. Its protein product is CASSPLFNRQPFNEKLFF. The chain uses TRBV27 and TRBJ1-4, with D tentatively TRBD1 (5 bases). The V end was cut by 5 bases, the J end by 4 bases, with 23 bases between. The CDR3 covers 18 residues. Germline assignment: CDR1 MNHEY and CDR2 SMNVEV (reference sequence).